Each of the 31 T cell receptor beta chains below was sequenced from the same sample in a study of cytomegalovirus exposure and HLA in healthy donors. The PCR had 60 Vbeta and 13 Jbeta primers. Assay: immunoSEQ multiplex PCR; the TCRdb copy retains only in-frame clones and omits some. The sample contains 150,000 to 200,000 clones, 84% of which appear only once. The material sequenced was PBMCs. Receptors were obtained from a boy aged 10-17 years in good health and CMV-seronegative.

The V and J genes are TRBV7-9 and TRBJ2-5, with D perhaps matching TRBD2 (6 bases). Trimming took off 5 bases at V and 5 bases at J, with 18 bases between the two ends. CDR3 size: 15 residues. Germline V lookup: CDR1 SEHNR, CDR2 FQNEAQ (reference sequence). The CDR3 sequence is CASSTWRAIRETQYF. The CDR3 nucleotides are TGTGCCAGCAGCACTTGGAGGGCTATCAGGGAGACCCAGTACTTC.

The chain couples TRBV7-6 to TRBJ2-7; 8 nucleotides match TRBD1. The CDR3 is 15 residues long. Germline V CDR1 and CDR2: SGHVS, FNYEAQ. After removal of 5 bases from V and 2 bases from J, the junction contained 8 bases not matched to a gene. Here the CDR3 reads CASSPRLQGAYEQYF. The CDR3 nucleotides read TGTGCCAGCAGCCCCCGCTTACAGGGGGCCTACGAGCAGTACTTC. The full variable domain, rest sourced from reference TRBV7-6 and TRBJ2-7, is GAGVSQSPRYKVTKRGQDVALRCDPISGHVSLYWYRQALGQGPEFLTYFNYEAQQDKSGLPNDRFSAERPEGSISTLTIQRTEQRDSAMYRCASSPRLQGAYEQYFGPGTRLTVT.

The gene calls are TRBV19 and TRBJ2-1; TRBD2 aligns across 9 bases. The CDR3 is 19 amino acids. Per germline, CDR1 LNHDA and CDR2 SQIVND (reference sequence). The V and J ends lost 7 bases and 1 base, in that order; junction bases with no gene match: 17. Here the CDR3 reads CASMGAGGRFQLSYNEQFF. The CDR3 DNA follows: TGTGCCAGTATGGGGGCGGGAGGGCGGTTTCAGTTGTCCTACAATGAGCAGTTCTTC.

The rearrangement links TRBV6-1 to TRBJ2-5, with 10 bases lining up with TRBD2. The germline CDR1 and CDR2 sequences are MNHNS and SASEGT. The CDR3 spans 16 residues. V gave up 2 bases and J gave up 4 bases; unmatched junction bases: 7. The CDR3: CASSEPSGGAIETQYF. CDR3 bases: TGTGCCAGCAGTGAACCAAGCGGGGGGGCCATAGAGACCCAGTACTTC.

This chain joins TRBV9 and TRBJ2-3; no reliable D call. This CDR3 contains 15 residues. The V end lost 4 bases, the J end lost 0 bases, and 12 bases lay between the germline ends. Per germline, CDR1 SGDLS and CDR2 YYNGEE. The CDR3 nucleotides read TGTGCCAGCAGCTCAGGTTTGTGGAGCACAGATACGCAGTATTTT. It specifies CASSSGLWSTDTQYF.

The V call is TRBV28, the J call TRBJ1-5; D is perhaps TRBD1 (6 bases). The CDR3 covers 16 residues. V was clipped by 6 bases and J by 3 bases, with 18 bases between them. CDR1 and CDR2 (germline): MDHEN, SYDVKM. CDR3 amino acids: CASSQIRGQINQPQHF. CDR3 coding DNA: TGTGCCAGCAGCCAGATAAGAGGACAGATCAATCAGCCCCAGCATTTT.

The chain couples TRBV28 to TRBJ1-5; the match to TRBD1 covers 7 bases. The germline CDR1 and CDR2 sequences are MDHEN and SYDVKM. The CDR3 has 14 amino acids. V shed 4 bases and J 7 bases; nucleotides not matched to a gene: 7. CDR3 protein: CASSSRQGGQPQHF. Written as DNA, the CDR3 is TGTGCCAGCAGTTCCCGACAGGGCGGACAGCCCCAGCATTTT. Supplemented by reference TRBV28 and TRBJ1-5, the full variable domain reads DVKVTQSSRYLVKRTGEKVFLECVQDMDHENMFWYRQDPGLGLRLIYFSYDVKMKEKGDIPEGYSVSREKKERFSLILESASTNQTSMYLCASSSRQGGQPQHFGDGTRLSIL.

The genes are TRBV6-4 and TRBJ2-5, with D perhaps TRBD1 (6 bases). V shed 7 bases and J shed 1 base, with 22 bases lying between them. This CDR3 is 17 amino acids long. Per the germline V gene, CDR1 is MRHNA and CDR2 is SNTAGT. The CDR3 coding sequence is TGTGCCAGCATTGGGGTGTTACCCACCAGGGGCCAAGAGACCCAGTACTTC. Protein product: CASIGVLPTRGQETQYF.

This chain uses TRBV5-1 with TRBJ2-7; 12 bases line up with TRBD1. Germline values: CDR1 SGHRS, CDR2 YFSETQ. This CDR3 spans 15 amino acids. Trimming cost V 4 bases and J 7 bases; bases outside gene matches: 9. This CDR3 is CASSAKGQGAGEQYF. The CDR3 DNA is TGCGCCAGCAGCGCCAAGGGACAGGGGGCAGGGGAGCAGTACTTC. Full variable domain (missing parts from reference TRBV5-1 and TRBJ2-7): KAGVTQTPRYLIKTRGQQVTLSCSPISGHRSVSWYQQTPGQGLQFLFEYFSETQRNKGNFPGRFSGRQFSNSRSEMNVSTLELGDSALYLCASSAKGQGAGEQYFGPGTRLTVT.

The chain carries TRBV7-3 and TRBJ1-6; D is unresolved. The CDR3 covers 14 residues. V lost 2 bases, J lost 7 bases, and 9 bases lay in between. Germline V gene data show CDR1 as SGHTA and CDR2 as FQGTGA. The DNA for the CDR3 is TGTGCCAGCAGCTTAGCTATTAGAAATTCACCCCTCCACTTT. The encoded protein is CASSLAIRNSPLHF.

This clone was counted a few times. The rearrangement links TRBV27 to TRBJ1-4; D is perhaps TRBD1 (5 bases). Germline CDR1 MNHEY, CDR2 SMNVEV (reference sequence). Trimming stripped 2 bases from V and 8 bases from J, with 9 bases between. The CDR3 has 13 residues. The CDR3 DNA follows: TGTGCCAGCAGTTTAAAGGGGCGAGAAAAACTGTTTTTT. It specifies CASSLKGREKLFF. Full variable domain (remainder filled in from reference TRBV27 and TRBJ1-4): EAQVTQNPRYLITVTGKKLTVTCSQNMNHEYMSWYRQDPGLGLRQIYYSMNVEVTDKGDVPEGYKVSRKEKRNFPLILESPSPNQTSLYFCASSLKGREKLFFGSGTQLSVL.

The CDR3 reads CASSLGPQEKLFF. The CDR3 nucleotides read TGTGCCAGCAGCTTGGGGCCACAGGAAAAACTGTTTTTT. This chain links TRBV5-4 with TRBJ1-4; D is ambiguous. V was clipped by 0 bases and J by 8 bases, with 8 bases between them. The CDR3 is made up of 13 amino acids. Germline V gene lookup returns CDR1 SGHNT and CDR2 YYREEE (reference sequence).

The rearrangement joins TRBV7-3 to TRBJ2-1, with 10 bases fitting TRBD2. This CDR3 region has 14 residues. Trimming removed 5 bases from V and 5 bases from J; junction bases left unmatched: 3. Germline loops: CDR1 SGHTA, CDR2 FQGTGA. The CDR3 coding sequence is TGTGCCAGCAGCAGTAGCGGGAGGCACAATGAGCAGTTCTTC. It translates to CASSSSGRHNEQFF.

V is TRBV6-5 and J is TRBJ2-1; 7 bases agree with TRBD1. V gave up 6 bases and J gave up 8 bases; unmatched junction bases: 7. The germline V gene has CDR1 MNHEY and CDR2 SVGAGI. The CDR3 consists of 13 residues. The CDR3 reads CASRPQGSDEQFF. The CDR3 nucleotides are TGTGCCAGCAGACCACAGGGGAGCGATGAGCAGTTCTTC.

This sequence joins TRBV7-9 and TRBJ2-3; 7 nucleotides agree with TRBD2. CDR3 size: 16 residues. CDR1 is SEHNR and CDR2 is FQNEAQ in the germline V gene (reference sequence). J gave up 4 bases and V 1 base, and 8 bases lay outside the gene matches. The DNA of the CDR3 is TGTGCCAGCAGCTTAGATAGACTAGCTTCGGCAGATACGCAGTATTTT. Translated: CASSLDRLASADTQYF.

The chain recombines TRBV25-1 with TRBJ2-5; 9 nucleotides line up with TRBD1. Germline CDR1 and CDR2: MGHDK and SYGVNS. V gave up 3 bases and J gave up 0 bases; unmatched junction bases: 8. This CDR3 contains 17 residues. The CDR3 is CASSDMTGTGNQETQYF. The CDR3 coding sequence is TGTGCCAGCAGTGATATGACCGGGACAGGGAACCAAGAGACCCAGTACTTC.

The chain employs TRBV9 and TRBJ2-1; 14 bases map to TRBD2. The CDR3 is made up of 15 amino acids. The V gene end was trimmed by 7 bases and the J gene end by 9 bases; junction bases not matched to a gene: 9. CDR1 and CDR2 (germline): SGDLS, YYNGEE. CDR3 loop: CASDSGTSGRGEQFF. In DNA form, the CDR3 reads TGTGCCAGCGATTCCGGGACTAGCGGGAGAGGTGAGCAGTTCTTC.

V gene TRBV28 combines with J gene TRBJ1-5; TRBD1 might be the D (5 bases). Trimming cost V 2 bases and J 0 bases, with 11 bases left between them. The CDR3 is made up of 16 amino acids. The germline gives CDR1 MDHEN, CDR2 SYDVKM. CDR3 sequence: CASSLGHLISNQPQHF. Written as DNA, the CDR3 is TGTGCCAGCAGTTTAGGACACCTCATTAGCAATCAGCCCCAGCATTTT.

The rearrangement joins TRBV28 to TRBJ2-7; 10 bases map to TRBD2. This CDR3 has 11 amino acids. Germline V gene sequence: CDR1 MDHEN, CDR2 SYDVKM. The CDR3 spells CAIAGGYEQYF. The CDR3 nucleotides are TGTGCTATAGCGGGAGGATACGAGCAGTACTTC.

The chain couples TRBV7-9 to TRBJ2-5; tentatively, D is TRBD1 (6 bases). The germline CDR1 and CDR2 sequences are SEHNR and FQNEAQ (reference sequence). The CDR3 contains 14 residues. V lost 5 bases, J lost 5 bases, and 15 bases lay in between. The CDR3 sequence is CASSIGGDRETQYF. In DNA, the CDR3 is TGTGCCAGCAGCATAGGCGGTGACAGGGAGACCCAGTACTTC.

The V gene is TRBV6-1, the J gene TRBJ1-2; 7 bases map to TRBD1. This CDR3 has 13 amino acids. The germline gives CDR1 MNHNS, CDR2 SASEGT. J lost 0 bases, V lost 6 bases, and 1 base had no gene match. The CDR3 here is CASRGGPNYGYTF. The CDR3 DNA is TGTGCCAGCAGAGGGGGCCCTAACTATGGCTACACCTTC.

The rearrangement uses TRBV27 and TRBJ2-7; TRBD1 is a possible D gene (7 bases). Germline V gene data show CDR1 as MNHEY and CDR2 as SMNVEV (reference sequence). The V end was cut by 2 bases, the J end by 2 bases, with 22 bases between. This CDR3 is built from 18 residues. DNA of the CDR3: TGTGCCAGCAGTTTAGGGCCGGGGTGGAGGGACAGAACCTACGAGCAGTACTTC. Protein: CASSLGPGWRDRTYEQYF.

The chain has TRBV7-2 and TRBJ1-2; 11 nucleotides line up with TRBD1. The CDR3 is 16 residues long. Trimming at V came to 5 bases and at J to 4 bases, leaving 9 bases not matched to a gene. Per the germline V gene, CDR1 is SGHTA and CDR2 is FQGNSA. CDR3 in amino acids: CASSPRDRGTLYGYTF. The CDR3 nucleotides read TGTGCCAGCAGCCCTCGGGACAGGGGGACCCTCTATGGCTACACCTTC.

This chain links TRBV7-6 with TRBJ2-7; D possibly corresponds to TRBD2 (5 bases). The V end lost 1 base, the J end lost 5 bases, and 6 bases lay between the germline ends. CDR3 length: 12 amino acids. Germline V lookup: CDR1 SGHVS, CDR2 FNYEAQ. The CDR3 coding sequence is TGTGCCAGCAGCTTAGGGCGGGACGAGCAGTACTTC. Amino acid sequence: CASSLGRDEQYF.

The rearrangement joins TRBV10-2 to TRBJ1-4, with 7 bases fitting TRBD1. V gave up 5 bases and J gave up 8 bases; unmatched junction bases: 8. The CDR3 is made up of 14 amino acids. The V gene's germline CDR1 is WSHSY and CDR2 SAAADI. The CDR3 DNA follows: TGCGCCAGCAGTCCGACAGGGTTAAACGAAAAACTGTTTTTT. Protein sequence: CASSPTGLNEKLFF.

The rearrangement links TRBV28 to TRBJ2-5; possibly TRBD2 for D (5 bases). Germline loops: CDR1 MDHEN, CDR2 SYDVKM. CDR3 length: 12 amino acids. V dropped 7 bases and J dropped 4 bases, with 10 bases sitting between them. This chain's CDR3 is CASMTMLETQYF. The CDR3, as DNA: TGTGCCAGCATGACTATGCTAGAGACCCAGTACTTC.

V is TRBV30 and J is TRBJ1-1, with D possibly matching TRBD1 (5 bases). V lost 4 bases, J lost 1 base, and 7 bases lay in between. CDR3 size: 12 residues. Germline loops: CDR1 GTSNPN, CDR2 SVGIG (reference sequence). The DNA of the CDR3 is TGTGCCTGGAATACAGGGAACACTGAAGCTTTCTTT. Translation: CAWNTGNTEAFF.

The gene calls are TRBV29-1 and TRBJ2-7; 9 nucleotides agree with TRBD2. V shed 4 bases, J shed 4 bases, and the junction held 11 bases outside the gene matches. Germline loops: CDR1 SQVTM, CDR2 ANQGSEA. The CDR3 runs 15 residues. Written as DNA, the CDR3 is TGCAGCGTTGTTTTCATCGGGACTAGCAAATACGAGCAGTACTTC. Encoded protein: CSVVFIGTSKYEQYF.

As concerns this clone: The junction departs from the called germline gene at one end, perhaps through a read error. This sequence joins TRBV20-1 and TRBJ1-2; tentatively, D is TRBD1 (6 bases). The CDR3 extends over 10 amino acids. Germline lookup yields CDR1 DFQATT and CDR2 SNEGSKA (reference sequence). The CDR3 DNA sequence: TGCAGTACGGACAGTAGGGGCTACACCTTT. This gives the protein CSTDSRGYTF.

To note about this clone: The sample contains more than one DNA sequence encoding this CDR3. The rearrangement links TRBV30 to TRBJ1-6; 7 bases line up with TRBD1. V trimming: 5 bases; J trimming: 7 bases; junction bases outside the gene matches: 5. The CDR3 consists of 13 residues. Germline lookup yields CDR1 GTSNPN and CDR2 SVGIG (reference sequence). DNA for the CDR3: TGTGCCTGGCAGACAGGGTTAAATTCACCCCTCCACTTT. Translating it yields CAWQTGLNSPLHF.

The count of this clone is one. V gene TRBV19 combines with J gene TRBJ1-1; D is perhaps TRBD1 (5 bases). This CDR3 spans 14 amino acids. Trimming removed 6 bases at V and 1 base at J, with 12 bases between. CDR1 and CDR2 (germline): LNHDA, SQIVND (reference sequence). The CDR3: CASSTGTKNTEAFF. Written as DNA, the CDR3 is TGTGCCAGTAGCACAGGTACTAAGAACACTGAAGCTTTCTTT. Full variable domain (rest looked up from reference TRBV19 and TRBJ1-1): DGGITQSPKYLFRKEGQNVTLSCEQNLNHDAMYWYRQDPGQGLRLIYYSQIVNDFQKGDIAEGYSVSREKKESFPLTVTSAQKNPTAFYLCASSTGTKNTEAFFGQGTRLTVV.